This T cell receptor beta chain came from a study of blood T cell repertoires in COVID-19. Study context: The analysed material was cDNA or gDNA that came from T cells, B-cell-depleted T cells, or PBMCs.

Trimming pared 4 bases from V and 13 bases from J, leaving 15 bases between. The germline gives CDR1 SGHRS, CDR2 YFSETQ. The CDR3 is 12 residues long. TCRdb keeps only in-frame clones here, not all; method: immunoSEQ multiplex PCR. The sample has around 37,000 clones, around 90% seen once. Sequenced sample: peripheral blood. This TCR was sampled from a man aged 45-60 years with active or convalescent COVID-19. The V gene is TRBV5-1, the J gene TRBJ2-1; D perhaps matches TRBD1 (5 bases). CDR3 protein: CASSSNLDSQFF. CDR3 bases: TGCGCCAGCAGCAGCAACCTCGACAGTCAGTTCTTC. The variable domain in full, with the rest retrieved from reference TRBV5-1 and TRBJ2-1, is KAGVTQTPRYLIKTRGQQVTLSCSPISGHRSVSWYQQTPGQGLQFLFEYFSETQRNKGNFPGRFSGRQFSNSRSEMNVSTLELGDSALYLCASSSNLDSQFFGPGTRLTVL.